The 2 T cell receptor beta chains below were found in one sample sequenced in a study of shared clonotypes between healthy human individuals. The repertoire was sequenced with immunoSEQ multiplex PCR; TCRdb's copy has only in-frame clones and lacks some. The table lists millions of clones, approximately 93% of them singletons. The sample comprised naive CD4+ T cells from PBMCs. Subset: CD45RA+ positively selected. These receptors all stem from a man younger than 35 in good health. Some clones in this sample may be carry-over from other donors' samples.

The chain couples TRBV4-2 to TRBJ1-1; 10 bases line up with TRBD1. V shed 1 base, J shed 0 bases, and the junction held 8 bases outside the gene matches. The CDR3 is 18 amino acids. The germline V gene has CDR1 LGHNA and CDR2 YNFKEQ. The CDR3 region is CASSQGDRGERVNTEAFF. The CDR3 DNA reads as TGTGCCAGCAGCCAAGGGGACAGGGGAGAGAGGGTGAACACTGAAGCTTTCTTT.

The chain employs TRBV11-2 and TRBJ2-2, with 7 bases matching TRBD1. The trim removed 5 bases at V and 4 bases at J, leaving 4 bases unmatched. The CDR3 loop spans 14 amino acids. Germline CDR1 reads SGHAT; CDR2 reads FQNNGV. The CDR3 DNA reads TGTGCCAGCAGCGCAACAGGGGCCACCGGGGAGCTGTTTTTT. Its translation is CASSATGATGELFF.